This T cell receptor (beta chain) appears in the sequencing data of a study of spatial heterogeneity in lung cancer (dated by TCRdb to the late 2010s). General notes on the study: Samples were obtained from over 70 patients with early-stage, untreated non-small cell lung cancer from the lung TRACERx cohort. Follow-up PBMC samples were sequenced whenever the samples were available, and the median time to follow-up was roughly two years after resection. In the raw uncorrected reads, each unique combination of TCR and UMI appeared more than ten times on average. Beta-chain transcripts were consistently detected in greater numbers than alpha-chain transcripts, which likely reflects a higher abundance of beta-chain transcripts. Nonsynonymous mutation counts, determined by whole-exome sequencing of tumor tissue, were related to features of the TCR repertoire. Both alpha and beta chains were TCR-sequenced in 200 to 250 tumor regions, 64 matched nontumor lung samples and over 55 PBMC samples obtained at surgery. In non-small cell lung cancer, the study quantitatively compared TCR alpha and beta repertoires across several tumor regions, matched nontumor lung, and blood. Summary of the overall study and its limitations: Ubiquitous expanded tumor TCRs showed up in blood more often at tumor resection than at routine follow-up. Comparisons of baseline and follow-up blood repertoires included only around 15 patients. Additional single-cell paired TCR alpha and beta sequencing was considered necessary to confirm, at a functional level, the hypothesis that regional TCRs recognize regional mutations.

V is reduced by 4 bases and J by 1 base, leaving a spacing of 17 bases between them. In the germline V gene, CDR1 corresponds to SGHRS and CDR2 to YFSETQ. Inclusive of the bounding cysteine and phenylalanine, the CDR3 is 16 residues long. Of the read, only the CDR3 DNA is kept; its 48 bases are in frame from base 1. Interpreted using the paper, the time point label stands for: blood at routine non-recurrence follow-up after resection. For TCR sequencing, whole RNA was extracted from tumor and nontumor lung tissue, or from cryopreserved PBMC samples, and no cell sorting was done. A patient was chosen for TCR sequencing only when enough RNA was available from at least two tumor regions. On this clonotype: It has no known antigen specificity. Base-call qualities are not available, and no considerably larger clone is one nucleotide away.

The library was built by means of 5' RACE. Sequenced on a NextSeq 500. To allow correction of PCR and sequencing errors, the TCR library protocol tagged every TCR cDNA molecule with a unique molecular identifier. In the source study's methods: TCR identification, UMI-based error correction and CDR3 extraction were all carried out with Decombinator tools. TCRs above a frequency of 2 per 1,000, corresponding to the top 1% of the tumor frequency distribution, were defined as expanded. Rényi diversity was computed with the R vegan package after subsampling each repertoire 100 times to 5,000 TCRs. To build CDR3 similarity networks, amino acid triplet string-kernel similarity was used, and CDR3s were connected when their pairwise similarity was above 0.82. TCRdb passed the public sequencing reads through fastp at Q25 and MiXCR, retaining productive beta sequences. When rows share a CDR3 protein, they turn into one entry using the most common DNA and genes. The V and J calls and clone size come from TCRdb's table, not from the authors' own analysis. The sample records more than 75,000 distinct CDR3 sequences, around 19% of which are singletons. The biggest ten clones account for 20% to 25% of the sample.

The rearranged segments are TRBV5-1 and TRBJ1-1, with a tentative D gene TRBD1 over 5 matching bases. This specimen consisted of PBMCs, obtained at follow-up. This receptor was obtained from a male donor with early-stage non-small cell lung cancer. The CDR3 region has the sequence CASSLNAGTGNTEAFF. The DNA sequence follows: TGCGCCAGCAGCCTAAACGCGGGGACTGGGAACACTGAAGCTTTCTTT.